This T cell receptor (beta chain) was recorded in a study of blood T cell repertoires in COVID-19. In the study overall: Researchers got acute and convalescent COVID-19 samples from the United States, Italy and Spain. In each case, the material was cDNA or gDNA derived from T cells, B-cell-depleted T cells, or PBMCs.

TCRdb's copy holds only in-frame clones and misses some; the assay was immunoSEQ multiplex PCR. The sample comprises about 200,000 clones, about 90% of which are singletons, and over 2% rests with the top ten. This CDR3 spans 19 amino acids. This clonotype originated in a woman aged 50 to 60 with acute or convalescent COVID-19. This rearrangement joins TRBV21-1 to TRBJ2-3; the table's TRBD2 call for D was not verified on the DNA. TRBV21-1 is listed as a pseudogene. Sequencing was done on a sample of peripheral blood. The CDR3 DNA reads as TGTGCCAGCAGCGAAAGAGGAGTAGCGGGGGGGCAAGGGACAGATACGCAGTATTTT. Translated: CASSERGVAGGQGTDTQYF.